Presented here are 23 T cell receptor beta chains from one specimen sequenced in a study of OX40 agonist ivuxolimab in advanced cancers. Produced via immunoSEQ multiplex PCR; TCRdb's table is partial and in-frame only. This sample has approximately 44,000 clones, with more than 65% found just once. Sequencing was performed on CD4+ or CD8+ T cells sorted from blood, taken in a trial of the OX40 agonist ivuxolimab. The receptor set was obtained from an adult with an advanced solid tumor such as melanoma, head and neck, liver or kidney cancer.

This chain connects TRBV11-1 to TRBJ2-1; 8 bases align to TRBD2. J lost 9 bases, V lost 0 bases, and 7 bases had no gene match. The CDR3 spans 15 residues. CDR1 and CDR2 from the germline V gene are SGHAT and FQDESV (reference sequence). The CDR3 region is CASSLAAGGVGEQFF. The CDR3 nucleotides are TGTGCCAGCAGCTTAGCGGCGGGAGGAGTCGGTGAGCAGTTCTTC.

The J gene is TRBJ1-4, the V gene TRBV18; a weak D match, TRBD1 (5 bases). CDR1 is KGHSH and CDR2 is LQKENI in the germline V gene. The CDR3 contains 14 residues. V was pared by 1 base and J by 7 bases, with 10 bases between. CDR3 residues: CASSPQGRGEKLFF. CDR3 nucleotides: TGTGCCAGCTCACCACAGGGGCGGGGTGAAAAACTGTTTTTT.

The gene calls are TRBV7-3 and TRBJ2-7, with 9 bases that match TRBD1. Trimming took 3 bases from V and 5 from J; bases not matched to a gene: 5. The CDR3 covers 14 residues. Germline V CDR1 and CDR2: SGHTA, FQGTGA. The CDR3 DNA sequence: TGTGCCAGCAGCTTGGGGACAGGGCGGGACGAGCAGTACTTC. It translates to CASSLGTGRDEQYF.

The chain couples TRBV12-5 to TRBJ2-2; D remains unclear. CDR3 length: 13 residues. Germline CDR1 LGHNT, CDR2 FRNRAP. V shed 0 bases and J shed 7 bases, with 6 bases lying between them. CDR3 residues: CASGLVLGGELFF. CDR3 sequence (DNA): TGTGCTAGTGGTTTGGTACTGGGCGGGGAGCTGTTTTTT.

The rearrangement uses TRBV9 and TRBJ2-1; D ambiguous. The CDR3 is made up of 13 amino acids. With 3 bases removed from V and 9 bases from J, the gap between germline ends came to 13 bases. Germline lookup yields CDR1 SGDLS and CDR2 YYNGEE. The CDR3 coding sequence is TGTGCCAGCAGCGGAAGCCTGGCGAGTGAGCAGTTCTTC. Amino acids: CASSGSLASEQFF. Full variable domain (rest looked up from reference TRBV9 and TRBJ2-1): DSGVTQTPKHLITATGQRVTLRCSPRSGDLSVYWYQQSLDQGLQFLIQYYNGEERAKGNILERFSAQQFPDLHSELNLSSLELGDSALYFCASSGSLASEQFFGPGTRLTVL.

This clone appeared a few times. The chain employs TRBV30 and TRBJ1-5, with D unresolved. This CDR3 is built from 14 residues. The germline gives CDR1 GTSNPN, CDR2 SVGIG (reference sequence). The V gene lost 0 bases and the J gene lost 6 bases, with 12 bases spanning the gap. The CDR3 sequence is CAWSVEWPGQPQHF. The DNA for the CDR3 is TGTGCCTGGAGTGTAGAGTGGCCGGGTCAGCCCCAGCATTTT.

This chain joins TRBV4-3 and TRBJ2-3; 14 nucleotides match TRBD2. V dropped 4 bases and J dropped 5; count of bases not matched to a gene: 2. CDR3 size: 15 residues. CDR1 is LGHNA, CDR2 YSLEER, per germline. The CDR3 loop reads CASSLTSGGGDTQYF. The CDR3 DNA sequence: TGCGCCAGCAGCCTGACTAGCGGGGGGGGAGATACGCAGTATTTT.

The rearrangement links TRBV7-7 to TRBJ1-2; no clear D gene. Trimming took off 1 base at V and 7 bases at J, with 10 bases between the two ends. CDR3 length: 13 residues. Germline V CDR1 and CDR2: SSHAT, FNYEAQ (reference sequence). The CDR3 DNA reads TGTGCCAGCAGCTTAGGGCAAGGCGCTGGCTACACCTTC. It is translated as CASSLGQGAGYTF.

In its sample, this clone was seen once. CDR3 in amino acids: CASRTDKGPYEQYF. The CDR3 coding sequence is TGTGCCAGCAGAACGGACAAGGGCCCCTACGAGCAGTACTTC. The rearrangement joins TRBV2 to TRBJ2-5; TRBD1 might be the D (5 bases). The J call is uncertain, as TRBJ2-7 better fits the DNA end. The CDR3 has 14 amino acids. The V gene's germline CDR1 is SNHLY and CDR2 FYNNEI.

V gene TRBV30 combines with J gene TRBJ1-2; 7 nucleotides align to TRBD1. The CDR3 is made up of 13 amino acids. The V and J ends lost 3 bases and 7 bases, in that order; junction bases with no gene match: 8. Germline values: CDR1 GTSNPN, CDR2 SVGIG (reference sequence). CDR3 nucleotides: TGTGCCTGGAGAGTGTTTGGGACAGCTGGCTACACCTTC. Its translation: CAWRVFGTAGYTF.

This chain connects TRBV27 to TRBJ1-2; the match to TRBD1 covers 7 bases. J lost 1 base, V lost 5 bases, and 1 base had no gene match. The CDR3 consists of 13 residues. The germline V gene encodes CDR1 MNHEY and CDR2 SMNVEV (reference sequence). The CDR3 region is CASSQGGNYGYTF. CDR3 in DNA: TGTGCCAGCAGTCAGGGGGGTAACTATGGCTACACCTTC.

CDR3 residues: CASSLLAGDHSGANVLTF. The CDR3 coding sequence is TGTGCCAGCAGTTTGCTAGCGGGAGATCACTCTGGGGCCAACGTCCTGACTTTC. The chain joins TRBV27 to TRBJ2-6, with 10 bases lining up with TRBD2. The CDR3 is 18 amino acids. V was clipped by 3 bases and J by 0 bases; unmatched bases: 5. Germline V CDR1 and CDR2: MNHEY, SMNVEV (reference sequence).

The chain combines TRBV5-8 with TRBJ2-5; no definite D call. The J call may be in error: the DNA end matches TRBJ2-7 better. Germline CDR1 SGHTS, CDR2 YDEGEE. The CDR3 runs 12 residues. CDR3 sequence (DNA): TGTGCCAGCAGCCCACACCACTACGAGCAGTACTTC. Protein: CASSPHHYEQYF.

The sample holds one count of this clone. The chain employs TRBV7-9 and TRBJ1-1, with 8 positions matching TRBD1. Germline V CDR1 and CDR2: SEHNR, FQNEAQ (reference sequence). The CDR3 consists of 16 residues. Germline trimming cut 6 bases from V and 4 bases from J; bases unmatched to any gene: 13. The CDR3 protein is CASRFGQGPLSTEAFF. DNA of the CDR3: TGTGCCAGCAGGTTTGGACAGGGCCCTCTTAGCACTGAAGCTTTCTTT.

V usage is TRBV6-4 and J usage is TRBJ1-1; D ambiguous. CDR3 length: 14 amino acids. Germline V gives CDR1 MRHNA, CDR2 SNTAGT. Trimming pared 0 bases from V and 1 base from J, leaving 6 bases between. In nucleotides, the CDR3 is TGTGCCAGCAGTGACTCAAACAGGAACACTGAAGCTTTCTTT. The encoded protein is CASSDSNRNTEAFF.

V is TRBV5-1 and J is TRBJ2-2; no clear D gene. Trimming cost V 3 bases and J 5 bases, with 2 bases left between them. Germline V gene data show CDR1 as SGHRS and CDR2 as YFSETQ. The CDR3 loop spans 11 amino acids. CDR3: CASSSTGELFF. CDR3 coding DNA: TGCGCCAGCAGCTCGACCGGGGAGCTGTTTTTT.

This clone appeared once. The DNA for the CDR3 is TGTGCCAGCAGTTCCCAGGGGCGGGGTGAAGCTTTCTTT. As protein: CASSSQGRGEAFF. The chain carries TRBV7-2 and TRBJ1-1, with a weak D call TRBD1 (6 bases). V was cut by 6 bases and J by 7 bases, with 15 bases left in between. This CDR3 spans 13 amino acids. In germline, CDR1 is SGHTA, CDR2 FQGNSA. The whole variable domain, remainder taken from reference TRBV7-2 and TRBJ1-1, is GAGVSQSPSNKVTEKGKDVELRCDPISGHTALYWYRQSLGQGLEFLIYFQGNSAPDKSGLPSDRFSAERTGGSVSTLTIQRTQQEDSAVYLCASSSQGRGEAFFGQGTRLTVV.

The V gene is TRBV7-9, the J gene TRBJ2-3; 7 bases align to TRBD2. Per germline, CDR1 SEHNR and CDR2 FQNEAQ (reference sequence). The V segment lost 6 bases and the J segment 5 bases; nucleotides outside the gene matches: 11. The CDR3 spans 15 residues. This CDR3 reads CASSLSGLPVDTQYF. The CDR3 nucleotides are TGTGCCAGCAGTCTGTCGGGACTACCCGTAGATACGCAGTATTTT.

V gene TRBV7-9 combines with J gene TRBJ2-2; TRBD2 matches at 13 bases. After removal of 6 bases from V and 4 bases from J, the junction contained 5 bases not matched to a gene. The CDR3 has 16 residues. Germline assignment: CDR1 SEHNR and CDR2 FQNEAQ (reference sequence). CDR3 loop: CASSSTSGGVTGELFF. The CDR3 bases are TGTGCCAGCAGTTCAACTAGCGGGGGGGTCACCGGGGAGCTGTTTTTT.

The rearrangement joins TRBV6-1 to TRBJ2-5, with 7 nucleotides matching TRBD2. The CDR3 has 15 residues. Per germline, CDR1 MNHNS and CDR2 SASEGT. With 5 bases clipped from V and 4 bases from J, the junction kept 10 bases outside the gene matches. CDR3 bases: TGTGCCAGCAGTTCGCAAACTAGCGCTAGAGAGACCCAGTACTTC. Protein sequence: CASSSQTSARETQYF.

The chain joins TRBV11-2 to TRBJ2-1, with a possible D match to TRBD2 (6 bases). From germline, CDR1 is SGHAT and CDR2 FQNNGV. V shed 5 bases and J shed 5 bases, with 16 bases lying between them. This CDR3 has 15 residues. DNA for the CDR3: TGTGCCAGCAGCATATGGGGACTCTATGACAATGAGCAGTTCTTC. Translated: CASSIWGLYDNEQFF.

The chain is built from TRBV28 and TRBJ2-3; D is ambiguous. The germline gives CDR1 MDHEN, CDR2 SYDVKM. The CDR3 totals 14 residues. Deletions cut 7 bases from V and 0 bases from J, with 11 bases between. CDR3 residues: CASTLYSSTDTQYF. CDR3 bases: TGTGCCAGCACCCTCTACTCTAGCACAGATACGCAGTATTTT.

The chain joins TRBV5-1 to TRBJ2-1; 8 nucleotides align to TRBD1. Germline assignment: CDR1 SGHRS and CDR2 YFSETQ. V shed 4 bases, J shed 0 bases, and the junction held 6 bases outside the gene matches. The CDR3 has 16 amino acids. The CDR3 protein is CASSQDRANSYNEQFF. In nucleotides, the CDR3 is TGCGCCAGCAGCCAGGACAGGGCAAACTCCTACAATGAGCAGTTCTTC.